This passage covers 26 T cell receptor beta chains from one sample sequenced in a study of T cell clonotyping in hematopoietic cell transplantation. The time point was: recipient sample about 28 days before transplant, after cytoreduction. Profiled with immunoSEQ multiplex PCR; TCRdb holds only in-frame clones, not every one. Among tens of thousands of clones listed, about 95% were seen once. Sequencing was performed on peripheral blood mononuclear cells, taken before stem cell transplant. These receptors were taken from a woman in her forties or fifties with acute myeloid leukemia. Some clones in this sample may be carry-over from other donors' samples.

The chain links TRBV27 to TRBJ1-5; D remains unclear. The CDR3 extends over 13 amino acids. Germline V gene sequence: CDR1 MNHEY, CDR2 SMNVEV (reference sequence). The ends were cut back, 8 bases at V and 4 bases at J, with 12 bases in the middle. The CDR3 bases are TGTGCCAGCTCACTTCGAGGGAATCAGCCCCAGCATTTT. Its translation is CASSLRGNQPQHF.

In nucleotides, the CDR3 is TGTGCCAGCAGCCAAGGCGGGACTGCGAACACCGGGGAGCTGTTTTTT. This gives the protein CASSQGGTANTGELFF. The chain links TRBV4-2 to TRBJ2-2; D is perhaps TRBD2 (6 bases). Germline values: CDR1 LGHNA, CDR2 YNFKEQ. V was pared by 1 base and J by 0 bases, with 9 bases between. The CDR3 runs 16 residues.

The rearrangement uses TRBV30 and TRBJ2-3, with TRBD2 matching 11 bases. With V trimmed by 1 base and J by 2 bases, 2 bases remained unmatched. CDR1 and CDR2 (germline): GTSNPN, SVGIG (reference sequence). The CDR3 sequence is 15 residues long. The CDR3 DNA sequence: TGTGCCTGGAGTGAACTAGCGGGAGTCACAGATACGCAGTATTTT. This encodes CAWSELAGVTDTQYF.

V is TRBV23-1 and J is TRBJ2-2; D tentatively fits TRBD1 or TRBD2 (5 bases each). TRBV23-1 is given ORF status, its function remaining uncertain. The CDR3 runs to 14 residues. Trimming shortened V by 0 bases and J by 3 bases, and 5 bases separated the two germline ends. The CDR3 region is CASSQSGDTGELFF. CDR3 bases: TGCGCCAGCAGTCAATCGGGGGACACCGGGGAGCTGTTTTTT.

This clone is a singleton in its sample. The chain couples TRBV30 to TRBJ2-6; D gene ambiguous. Deletions cut 0 bases from V and 2 bases from J, with 2 bases between. This CDR3 is 13 amino acids long. Looked up from germline, CDR1 is GTSNPN and CDR2 is SVGIG (reference sequence). The CDR3 sequence is CAWSVTGANVLTF. CDR3 bases: TGTGCCTGGAGTGTAACTGGGGCCAACGTCCTGACTTTC.

The J gene is TRBJ1-5, the V gene TRBV7-9, with TRBD1 as a possible D gene (5 bases). CDR3 length equals 15 residues. The germline V gene encodes CDR1 SEHNR and CDR2 FQNEAQ (reference sequence). Trimming took off 5 bases at V and 4 bases at J, with 15 bases between the two ends. The CDR3 spells CASSPKGTVNQPQHF. DNA of the CDR3: TGTGCCAGCAGCCCTAAGGGGACGGTTAATCAGCCCCAGCATTTT.

As concerns this clone: Other DNA sequences of this sample code for an identical CDR3. This chain uses TRBV30 with TRBJ1-5, with D uncertain. Germline lookup yields CDR1 GTSNPN and CDR2 SVGIG (reference sequence). The CDR3 totals 13 residues. V was clipped by 0 bases and J by 1 base, with 4 bases between them. CDR3 sequence reads: CAWSVGSNQPQHF. CDR3 DNA sequence: TGTGCCTGGAGTGTAGGGAGCAATCAGCCCCAGCATTTT. The entire variable domain, with the rest obtained from reference TRBV30 and TRBJ1-5, is as follows: SQTIHQWPATLVQPVGSPLSLECTVEGTSNPNLYWYRQAAGRGLQLLFYSVGIGQISSEVPQNLSASRPQDRQFILSSKKLLLSDSGFYLCAWSVGSNQPQHFGDGTRLSIL.

This clone was picked up one time. The chain is built from TRBV20-1 and TRBJ2-7; D might be TRBD2 (5 bases). The CDR3 extends over 11 amino acids. The ends were cut back, 6 bases at V and 6 bases at J, with 12 bases in the middle. CDR1 DFQATT and CDR2 SNEGSKA come from the germline V gene (reference sequence). This chain's CDR3 is CSATVLAEQYF. The CDR3 DNA sequence: TGCAGTGCCACGGTTCTAGCCGAGCAGTACTTC.

A single count supports this clone. The rearrangement uses TRBV19 and TRBJ1-1; D is undetermined. Trimming removed 4 bases from V and 1 base from J, with 19 bases in between. CDR3 length: 17 amino acids. Germline-derived CDR1 and CDR2 are LNHDA and SQIVND (reference sequence). CDR3 DNA sequence: TGTGCCAGTAGTAAGTTGGGGTTTACCGACCGGAACACTGAAGCTTTCTTT. It is translated as CASSKLGFTDRNTEAFF.

The chain links TRBV30 to TRBJ2-1; 7 nucleotides align to TRBD2. The CDR3 sequence is 13 residues long. Germline V gene sequence: CDR1 GTSNPN, CDR2 SVGIG (reference sequence). V lost 3 bases to trimming and J lost 3 bases; unmatched junction nucleotides: 2. The CDR3, as DNA: TGTGCCTGGAGCCGGGACTACTACAATGAGCAGTTCTTC. It yields the protein CAWSRDYYNEQFF.

J is TRBJ1-4 and V is TRBV19; 9 nucleotides agree with TRBD1. The CDR3 has 16 residues. With 6 bases clipped from V and 0 bases from J, the junction kept 5 bases outside the gene matches. Germline CDR1 reads LNHDA; CDR2 reads SQIVND (reference sequence). CDR3 in DNA: TGTGCCAGTAGGGACAGGGGACGTACAACTAATGAAAAACTGTTTTTT. This encodes CASRDRGRTTNEKLFF.

This clone has only one observation. The rearrangement joins TRBV30 to TRBJ1-1; no clear D gene. Germline V gene lookup returns CDR1 GTSNPN and CDR2 SVGIG (reference sequence). This CDR3 has 11 amino acids. The ends were cut back, 1 base at V and 8 bases at J, with 8 bases in the middle. The CDR3 DNA is TGTGCCTGGAGTGCCTTTACGGAAGCTTTCTTT. It is translated as CAWSAFTEAFF.

The chain is built from TRBV6-5 and TRBJ1-3, with 7 bases lining up with TRBD1. With 6 bases clipped from V and 0 bases from J, the junction kept 5 bases outside the gene matches. Germline V lookup: CDR1 MNHEY, CDR2 SVGAGI. This CDR3 has 15 residues. CDR3 DNA: TGTGCCAGCAGGCTGAGGGACAGCTCTGGAAACACCATATATTTT. Amino acid sequence: CASRLRDSSGNTIYF.

The chain has TRBV5-1 and TRBJ2-1; 8 nucleotides line up with TRBD2. Germline loops: CDR1 SGHRS, CDR2 YFSETQ. The CDR3 totals 15 residues. Germline trimming cut 4 bases from V and 0 bases from J; bases unmatched to any gene: 3. CDR3 DNA: TGCGCCAGCAGCCCAGCGGGGGCCTCCTACAATGAGCAGTTCTTC. Translating gives CASSPAGASYNEQFF.

The chain carries TRBV28 and TRBJ2-2; perhaps TRBD2 as D (5 bases). The ends were cut back, 8 bases at V and 3 bases at J, with 13 bases in the middle. The CDR3 has 14 amino acids. Germline lookup yields CDR1 MDHEN and CDR2 SYDVKM. The CDR3 nucleotides read TGTGCCAGCCTCGAGGGTAGCTACACCGGGGAGCTGTTTTTT. It yields the protein CASLEGSYTGELFF.

The V gene is TRBV18, the J gene TRBJ1-2; D gene uncertain. V was clipped by 2 bases and J by 3 bases, with 7 bases between them. The CDR3 totals 13 residues. Germline V lookup: CDR1 KGHSH, CDR2 LQKENI. CDR3 DNA: TGTGCCAGCTCACCAGGGGAGGACTATGGCTACACCTTC. Encoded protein: CASSPGEDYGYTF.

The rearrangement joins TRBV2 to TRBJ1-5; a possible D gene is TRBD1 (6 bases). CDR1 and CDR2 from the germline V gene are SNHLY and FYNNEI. The CDR3 consists of 15 residues. Deletions cut 5 bases from V and 6 bases from J, with 17 bases between. The CDR3 loop reads CASSPKYRAAQPQHF. DNA of the CDR3: TGTGCCAGCAGTCCAAAATACAGGGCTGCTCAGCCCCAGCATTTT.

CDR3 residues: CASSPGTSGRSSSYEQYF. DNA for the CDR3: TGTGCCAGCAGTCCAGGGACTAGCGGGAGATCGAGCTCCTACGAGCAGTACTTC. V usage is TRBV27 and J usage is TRBJ2-7; 14 bases fit TRBD2. The CDR3 is 18 amino acids. The V segment lost 5 bases and the J segment 0 bases; nucleotides outside the gene matches: 9. Germline CDR1 is MNHEY and CDR2 is SMNVEV (reference sequence).

This CDR3 is CASSLVTGGFTEAFF. CDR3 bases: TGTGCCAGCAGCTTAGTGACAGGCGGTTTCACTGAAGCTTTCTTT. V is TRBV7-9 and J is TRBJ1-1; possibly TRBD1 for D (6 bases). CDR3 length: 15 residues. Per germline, CDR1 SEHNR and CDR2 FQNEAQ (reference sequence). V lost 1 base and J lost 4, with 13 bases in between.

The chain carries TRBV2 and TRBJ2-1; D remains ambiguous. The CDR3 is 10 residues long. V lost 8 bases and J 6 bases, leaving 5 bases between the germline ends. The germline V gene encodes CDR1 SNHLY and CDR2 FYNNEI. The CDR3 is CASRRNEQFF. The DNA of the CDR3 is TGTGCCAGCCGTCGCAATGAGCAGTTCTTC.

The genes are TRBV11-2 and TRBJ2-7, with TRBD1 matching over 7 bases. Trimming cost V 5 bases and J 1 base; bases outside gene matches: 2. Per the germline V gene, CDR1 is SGHAT and CDR2 is FQNNGV. The CDR3 runs to 13 residues. CDR3 bases: TGTGCCAGCAGCGACAGGGTTTCCTACGAGCAGTACTTC. It translates to CASSDRVSYEQYF.

The rearrangement links TRBV6-1 to TRBJ2-3; no definite D call. CDR1 and CDR2 from the germline V gene are MNHNS and SASEGT. Trimming took 3 bases from V and 4 from J, leaving 8 bases between them. CDR3 size: 13 residues. Written as DNA, the CDR3 is TGTGCCAGCAGTGATGCAGCTCCAGATACGCAGTATTTT. Translated, it gives CASSDAAPDTQYF.

This clone was detected a few times. V gene TRBV6-1 combines with J gene TRBJ1-4; the D gene is possibly TRBD1 (6 bases). In germline, CDR1 is MNHNS, CDR2 SASEGT. The ends were cut back, 2 bases at V and 8 bases at J, with 21 bases in the middle. This CDR3 is 17 amino acids long. The CDR3 sequence is CASSETGRVPYSEKLFF. CDR3 nucleotide sequence: TGTGCCAGCAGTGAAACAGGGAGGGTCCCCTATTCGGAAAAACTGTTTTTT.

Here the CDR3 reads CASSLEVNTEAFF. The CDR3 bases are TGTGCCAGCAGCTTGGAGGTGAACACTGAAGCTTTCTTT. The V and J genes are TRBV5-6 and TRBJ1-1; D uncertain. The V end lost 0 bases, the J end lost 0 bases, and 3 bases lay between the germline ends. This CDR3 region has 13 residues. Germline CDR1 and CDR2: SGHDT and YYEEEE.

This chain links TRBV9 with TRBJ2-5; the D call may be TRBD1 or TRBD2 (5 bases each). With 4 bases removed from V and 4 bases from J, the gap between germline ends came to 11 bases. CDR1 is SGDLS and CDR2 is YYNGEE in the germline V gene. CDR3 size: 13 residues. Here the CDR3 DNA reads TGTGCCAGCAGCAGAGAGGGACGAGAGACCCAGTACTTC. Translating gives CASSREGRETQYF.

As to this clone: A junction boundary mismatches the germline segment, possibly from a read error. This chain connects TRBV7-7 to TRBJ2-1, with 11 bases fitting TRBD2. The CDR3 spans 15 residues. In germline, CDR1 is SSHAT, CDR2 FNYEAQ (reference sequence). DNA for the CDR3: TGTGCTAGCAGCTCAACTAGCGGGAGTGTCAATGAGCAGTTCTTC. Protein product: CASSSTSGSVNEQFF.